Presented here are 8 T cell receptor beta chains from one specimen sequenced in a study of blood T cell repertoires in COVID-19. Sequenced by immunoSEQ multiplex PCR; TCRdb stores in-frame clones only, minus some. The sample records about 200,000 clones, roughly 88% being singletons. The sample taken for sequencing was peripheral blood. The source of these receptors is a man between 45 and 60 years old with COVID-19, enrolled during active disease.

There are a few counts of this clone. The CDR3 region is CASSRDQPQHF. The DNA of the CDR3 is TGTGCCAGCAGCAGGGATCAGCCCCAGCATTTT. V usage is TRBV2 and J usage is TRBJ1-5, with a tentative D call TRBD1 (5 bases). V lost 6 bases, J lost 5 bases, and 5 bases lay in between. Germline CDR1 SNHLY, CDR2 FYNNEI. The length of the CDR3 is 11 residues.

This clone has a single count. The chain joins TRBV7-9 to TRBJ2-5, with D perhaps TRBD2 (5 bases). This CDR3 has 17 residues. CDR1 SEHNR and CDR2 FQNEAQ come from the germline V gene (reference sequence). Trimming took off 4 bases at V and 1 base at J, with 19 bases between the two ends. CDR3 protein: CASSSLRIGGPQETQYF. The CDR3, as DNA: TGTGCCAGCAGCTCCCTACGTATCGGAGGCCCCCAAGAGACCCAGTACTTC.

CDR3: CASSLFGFRPLGYNEQFF. CDR3 DNA sequence: TGTGCCAGCAGTTTATTCGGGTTCCGCCCTCTAGGTTACAATGAGCAGTTCTTC. The chain couples TRBV27 to TRBJ2-1, with D hard to call. V lost 1 base and J 4 bases, leaving 20 bases between the germline ends. Germline CDR1 and CDR2: MNHEY and SMNVEV (reference sequence). The CDR3 loop spans 18 amino acids.

This clone was seen a handful of times. V is TRBV7-2 and J is TRBJ1-4, with TRBD1 matching 7 bases. The CDR3 has 15 residues. V shed 1 base, J shed 5 bases, and the junction held 4 bases outside the gene matches. Looked up from germline, CDR1 is SGHTA and CDR2 is FQGNSA. CDR3 DNA sequence: TGTGCCAGCAGCTTAGATAGGGGGCGCAATGAAAAACTGTTTTTT. Translated, it gives CASSLDRGRNEKLFF.

The chain links TRBV5-1 to TRBJ2-1; 12 nucleotides agree with TRBD1. Trimming removed 4 bases from V and 9 bases from J; junction bases left unmatched: 23. Germline V gene data show CDR1 as SGHRS and CDR2 as YFSETQ. The CDR3 sequence is 20 residues long. Here the CDR3 DNA reads TGCGCCAGCAGCGCCCGGGACAGGGGGCGGCTAGCGGGAGATCTGCCTGAGCAGTTCTTC. Its translation: CASSARDRGRLAGDLPEQFF.

The chain has TRBV2 and TRBJ2-7; 8 nucleotides match TRBD2. The CDR3 sequence is 15 residues long. J lost 7 bases, V lost 6 bases, and 14 bases had no gene match. Germline V gene data show CDR1 as SNHLY and CDR2 as FYNNEI. The DNA of the CDR3 is TGTGCCAGCAGCCCAGGCGGGGGGAGGGCCGTTGAGCAGTACTTC. As protein: CASSPGGGRAVEQYF. Combining the CDR3 with reference TRBV2 and TRBJ2-7 gives the whole variable domain EPEVTQTPSHQVTQMGQEVILRCVPISNHLYFYWYRQILGQKVEFLVSFYNNEISEKSEIFDDQFSVERPDGSNFTLKIRSTKLEDSAMYFCASSPGGGRAVEQYFGPGTRLTVT.

This rearrangement joins TRBV19 to TRBJ1-5; maybe TRBD1 (6 bases). Germline V lookup: CDR1 LNHDA, CDR2 SQIVND (reference sequence). The CDR3 extends over 16 amino acids. Trimming took off 5 bases at V and 0 bases at J, with 14 bases between the two ends. The chain's CDR3 is CASSPRTENSNQPQHF. DNA of the CDR3: TGTGCCAGTAGTCCGAGGACAGAAAATAGCAATCAGCCCCAGCATTTT.

The chain links TRBV6-1 to TRBJ1-5, with TRBD1 as a possible D gene (5 bases). Between the trimmed V and J ends, which lost 1 base and 6 bases, there was a span of 22 bases. Germline loops: CDR1 MNHNS, CDR2 SASEGT. The CDR3 is made up of 18 amino acids. For the CDR3, the DNA is TGTGCCAGCAGTGAAGGGGGAATGGAGGCACCGGGGGTTCAGCCCCAGCATTTT. It is translated as CASSEGGMEAPGVQPQHF.